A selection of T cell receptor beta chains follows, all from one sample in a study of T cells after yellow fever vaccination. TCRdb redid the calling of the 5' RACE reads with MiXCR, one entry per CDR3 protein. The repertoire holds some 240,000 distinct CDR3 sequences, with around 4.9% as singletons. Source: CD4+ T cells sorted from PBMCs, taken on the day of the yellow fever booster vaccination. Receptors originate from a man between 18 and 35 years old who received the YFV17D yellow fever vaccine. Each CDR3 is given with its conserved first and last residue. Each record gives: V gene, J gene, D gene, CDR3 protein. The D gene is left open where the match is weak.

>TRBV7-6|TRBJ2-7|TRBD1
CASSLTNPGTGRYEQYF
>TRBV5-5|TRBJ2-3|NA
CASSHGPGTDTQYF
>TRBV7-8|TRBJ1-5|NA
CASSLEGGYQPQHF
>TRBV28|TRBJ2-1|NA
CASSLRAGQFF
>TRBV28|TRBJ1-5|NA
CASSFLDGIYSNQPQHF
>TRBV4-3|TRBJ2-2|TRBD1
CASSKGQGQTGELFF
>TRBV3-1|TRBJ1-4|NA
CASSQRRNEKLFF
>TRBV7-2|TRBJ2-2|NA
CASSFGGELFF
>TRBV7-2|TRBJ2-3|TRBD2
CASSLWASGNTDTQYF
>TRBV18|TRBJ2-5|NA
CASQLPGTETQYF
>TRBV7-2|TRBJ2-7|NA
CASSLSQYEQYF
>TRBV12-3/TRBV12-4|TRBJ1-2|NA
CASSLGPGAYGYTF
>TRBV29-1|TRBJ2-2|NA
CSARQSFQTGELFF
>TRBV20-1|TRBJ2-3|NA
CSAFFPIEGADTQYF
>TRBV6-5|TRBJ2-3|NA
CASRGSPYTDTQYF
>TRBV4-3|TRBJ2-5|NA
CASSLTDQETQYF
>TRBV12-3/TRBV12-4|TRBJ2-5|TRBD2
CASSRGLAGRETQYF
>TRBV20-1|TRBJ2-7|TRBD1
CSASPGQGSYEQYF
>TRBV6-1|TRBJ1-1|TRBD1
CASSTQWDREAFF
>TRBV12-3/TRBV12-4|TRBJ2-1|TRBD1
CASSPGGSVNEQFF
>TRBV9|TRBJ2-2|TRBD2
CASSVVPSGGLSTGELFF
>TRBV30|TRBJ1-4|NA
CAWSLDSSEKLFF
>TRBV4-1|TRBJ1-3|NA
CASSQEPTAPNTIYF
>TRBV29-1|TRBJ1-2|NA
CSVAGQNYGYTF
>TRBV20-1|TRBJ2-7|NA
CSARDWQAYEQYF
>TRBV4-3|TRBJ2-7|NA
CASSQMQGPGYEQYF
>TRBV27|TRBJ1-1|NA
CASSRRQGRTEAFF
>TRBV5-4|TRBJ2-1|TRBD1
CASSWDRGRNEQFF
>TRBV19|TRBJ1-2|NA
CASSGGPANYGYTF
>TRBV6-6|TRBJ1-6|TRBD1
CASRRQGYLHF
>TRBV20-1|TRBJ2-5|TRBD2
CSARTSGAQETQYF
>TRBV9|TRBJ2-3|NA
CASSGGPSDTQYF
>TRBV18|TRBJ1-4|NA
CASSHNRDNEKLFF
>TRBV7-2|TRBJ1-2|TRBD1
CASSPLTGGLYGYTF
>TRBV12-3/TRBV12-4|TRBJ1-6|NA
CASRSRWTRGPLHF
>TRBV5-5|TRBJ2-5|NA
CASSAYLSTRGTSETQYF
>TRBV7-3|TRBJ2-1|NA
CASSGDFYNEQFF
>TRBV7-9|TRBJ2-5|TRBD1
CASNTGTGNRETQYF
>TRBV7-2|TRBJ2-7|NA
CASSYPDSYEQYF
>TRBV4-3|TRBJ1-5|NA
CASSQDAAASNQPQHF
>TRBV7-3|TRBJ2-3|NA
CARSLGDDTDTQYF
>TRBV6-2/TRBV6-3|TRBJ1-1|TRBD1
CASSADRATEAFF
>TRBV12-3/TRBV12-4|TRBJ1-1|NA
CASTQARGATEAFF
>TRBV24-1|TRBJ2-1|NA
CASGSGYNEQFF
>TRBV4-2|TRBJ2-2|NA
CASSRYRDSNTGELFF
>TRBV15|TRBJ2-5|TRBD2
CATRLAGEETQYF
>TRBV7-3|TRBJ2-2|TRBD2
CASSSRGLAGGTGELFF
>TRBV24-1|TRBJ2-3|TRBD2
CATSDGPGGTDTQYF
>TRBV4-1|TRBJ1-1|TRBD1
CASFPAGTGDTEAFF
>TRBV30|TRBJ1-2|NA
CGWSTGLNYGYTF
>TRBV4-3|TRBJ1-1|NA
CASSQSGRAEAFF
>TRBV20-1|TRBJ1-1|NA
CSAPGRGNTEAFF
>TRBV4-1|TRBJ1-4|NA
CASSQVPGIDEKLFF
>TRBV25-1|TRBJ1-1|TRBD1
CASRRGQGNTEAFF
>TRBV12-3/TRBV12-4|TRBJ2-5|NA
CASSSWTIGTQYF
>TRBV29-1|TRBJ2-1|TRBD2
CSVWAGTRVYNEQFF
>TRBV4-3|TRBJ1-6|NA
CASSQDRNGSPLHF
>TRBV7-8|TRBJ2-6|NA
CASSAGMSGANVLTF